The clone carrying this T cell receptor beta chain was detected only a few times. Its specificity is unknown. The data are from a study of beta chain features in type 1 diabetes. Regarding the study as a whole: Shorter TCRB CDR3s, moderately but significantly so, were found in Type 1 diabetes patients in all four CD4+ subsets. In comparison with healthy donors, patients had naive, central memory and Treg TCRB repertoires that appeared more similar. Insertion counts at VDJ junctions were lower in type 1 diabetes patients, who also showed more deletions there. With patients and controls alike, PCR might favor shorter templates to an equal degree.

The CDR3 has 15 amino acids. The V segment lost 10 bases and the J segment 6 bases; nucleotides outside the gene matches: 15. CDR1 ENHRY and CDR2 SYGVKD come from the germline V gene. All of the isolated RNA was reverse transcribed, so expressed TCRB transcripts were sequenced. Generated by immunoSEQ multiplex PCR, the TCRdb table keeps only in-frame clones and is missing some. The sample has some 700,000 clones; roughly 13% are singletons. Cells sorted by CD45RO/CCR7/CD25/CD127/CD95/CD27 comprised CD4+ naive, central memory, regulatory and stem cell-like memory cells. The sequenced sample was naive CD4+ T cells from blood. This clonotype was obtained from a young man with type 1 diabetes. The V and J genes are TRBV10-3 and TRBJ1-1; 9 bases are shared with TRBD1. CDR3 protein: CATAYTGGGSAEAFF. CDR3 nucleotides: TGTGCCACCGCTTATACAGGGGGCGGGTCAGCTGAAGCTTTCTTT.